A single sample is the source of the 17 T cell receptor beta chains below, sequenced in a study of shared clonotypes between healthy human individuals. The table came from immunoSEQ multiplex PCR; TCRdb's copy has only in-frame clones and leaves some out. The sample has about 550,000 clones; around 95% are singletons. Naivety among CD8 cells was defined by CD45RO negativity and positive CCR7 selection, thereby excluding terminally differentiated effector memory CD45RA+ cells. Sequencing input: naive CD8+ T cells sorted from blood. These receptors were obtained from a woman aged 25 to 39 in good health.

The rearrangement joins TRBV28 to TRBJ1-1; 10 positions match TRBD1. Germline loops: CDR1 MDHEN, CDR2 SYDVKM. CDR3 length: 15 residues. V trimming: 5 bases; J trimming: 1 base; junction bases outside the gene matches: 4. The CDR3 is CASSPDRGANTEAFF. The CDR3 coding sequence is TGTGCCAGCAGTCCGGACAGGGGGGCGAACACTGAAGCTTTCTTT.

This rearrangement joins TRBV9 to TRBJ2-5, with 9 bases lining up with TRBD1. The ends lost 0 bases at V and 5 bases at J; junction bases unmatched: 5. The germline V gene has CDR1 SGDLS and CDR2 YYNGEE. This CDR3 is 15 amino acids long. The CDR3: CASSVETGGRETQYF. The CDR3 DNA reads as TGTGCCAGCAGCGTAGAAACAGGGGGCAGGGAGACCCAGTACTTC.

The rearrangement links TRBV7-9 to TRBJ2-1; D is possibly TRBD2 (5 bases). V lost 5 bases and J lost 10, with 18 bases in between. Germline assignment: CDR1 SEHNR and CDR2 FQNEAQ (reference sequence). The length of the CDR3 is 14 residues. The CDR3 loop reads CASSPISGLVEQFF. CDR3 coding DNA: TGTGCCAGCAGCCCAATATCCGGACTCGTAGAGCAGTTCTTC. The full variable domain, with the rest looked up from reference TRBV7-9 and TRBJ2-1, is DTGVSQNPRHKITKRGQNVTFRCDPISEHNRLYWYRQTLGQGPEFLTYFQNEAQLEKSRLLSDRFSAERPKGSFSTLEIQRTEQGDSAMYLCASSPISGLVEQFFGPGTRLTVL.

The genes are TRBV27 and TRBJ2-1; tentatively, D is TRBD2 (5 bases). Per the germline V gene, CDR1 is MNHEY and CDR2 is SMNVEV (reference sequence). The CDR3 totals 16 residues. The V end was cut by 0 bases, the J end by 7 bases, with 16 bases between. CDR3 region: CASSLSDRWGENEQFF. DNA of the CDR3: TGTGCCAGCAGTTTATCCGACCGGTGGGGAGAGAATGAGCAGTTCTTC.

The chain employs TRBV28 and TRBJ2-3, with 9 bases lining up with TRBD2. This CDR3 is 16 amino acids long. In germline, CDR1 is MDHEN, CDR2 SYDVKM. Trimming at V came to 2 bases and at J to 4 bases, leaving 7 bases not matched to a gene. The CDR3 nucleotides are TGTGCCAGCAGTTTACGGCGGGAGGGCCAGGCAGATACGCAGTATTTT. Amino acid sequence: CASSLRREGQADTQYF. Complete variable domain (other parts from reference TRBV28 and TRBJ2-3): DVKVTQSSRYLVKRTGEKVFLECVQDMDHENMFWYRQDPGLGLRLIYFSYDVKMKEKGDIPEGYSVSREKKERFSLILESASTNQTSMYLCASSLRREGQADTQYFGPGTRLTVL.

V gene TRBV7-9 combines with J gene TRBJ1-1; D unclear. Looked up from germline, CDR1 is SEHNR and CDR2 is FQNEAQ (reference sequence). Trimming cost V 5 bases and J 0 bases, with 7 bases left between them. The CDR3 runs to 13 residues. The CDR3 sequence: CASSTDLNTEAFF. CDR3 coding DNA: TGTGCCAGCAGCACGGACCTGAACACTGAAGCTTTCTTT.

The chain employs TRBV7-7 and TRBJ1-3; D not certain. The CDR3 spans 13 residues. V shed 0 bases and J shed 4 bases, with 4 bases lying between them. CDR1 SSHAT and CDR2 FNYEAQ come from the germline V gene (reference sequence). As DNA, the CDR3 is TGTGCCAGCAGCTTAGCGATCGGAAACACCATATATTTT. Translation: CASSLAIGNTIYF.

This chain uses TRBV27 with TRBJ2-1, with 8 bases that match TRBD2. The CDR3 has 15 amino acids. Germline loops: CDR1 MNHEY, CDR2 SMNVEV (reference sequence). The J segment lost 3 bases and the V segment lost 3 bases, leaving 4 bases of the junction unmatched. The CDR3 spells CASSLAGGIYNEQFF. CDR3 DNA: TGTGCCAGCAGTTTGGCGGGGGGCATCTACAATGAGCAGTTCTTC.

The rearrangement joins TRBV7-8 to TRBJ2-7; weak D call: TRBD2 (6 bases). The CDR3 sequence is 14 residues long. Germline V gene lookup returns CDR1 SGHVS and CDR2 FQNEAQ. V was trimmed by 0 bases and J by 7 bases, leaving 13 bases between them. The CDR3 region is CASSLALAGREQYF. CDR3 in DNA: TGTGCCAGCAGCTTAGCGCTTGCGGGACGTGAGCAGTACTTC.

V gene TRBV10-3 combines with J gene TRBJ2-2; 7 bases map to TRBD2. The CDR3 extends over 17 amino acids. The germline V gene has CDR1 ENHRY and CDR2 SYGVKD. Losses at the gene ends were 1 base for V and 7 bases for J; bases not matched to a gene: 12. The chain's CDR3 is CAISELGGAGPDGELFF. CDR3 DNA: TGTGCCATCAGTGAGTTGGGGGGAGCGGGACCCGACGGGGAGCTGTTTTTT.

The rearrangement uses TRBV5-1 and TRBJ2-1; TRBD1 matches at 10 bases. The CDR3 runs to 14 residues. J was trimmed by 4 bases and V by 8 bases; bases with no gene match: 6. From germline, CDR1 is SGHRS and CDR2 YFSETQ. The CDR3 nucleotides are TGCGCCAGTTTAGGGGACAGGGGTTACAATGAGCAGTTCTTC. This codes for CASLGDRGYNEQFF.

V usage is TRBV11-2 and J usage is TRBJ2-7, with 10 nucleotides matching TRBD2. The germline V gene encodes CDR1 SGHAT and CDR2 FQNNGV. Germline trimming cut 9 bases from V and 2 bases from J; bases unmatched to any gene: 7. This CDR3 comprises 14 residues. CDR3 coding DNA: TGTGCCAGTACAAAGCGGGAGGGTCCCTACGAGCAGTACTTC. As protein: CASTKREGPYEQYF.

This chain joins TRBV7-9 and TRBJ2-3, with 9 positions matching TRBD1. The germline V gene has CDR1 SEHNR and CDR2 FQNEAQ (reference sequence). The V gene end was trimmed by 1 base and the J gene end by 5 bases; junction bases not matched to a gene: 13. The CDR3 covers 18 residues. CDR3: CASSLGTGEGTELDTQYF. The CDR3 DNA reads as TGTGCCAGCAGCTTAGGGACAGGGGAAGGCACCGAGTTAGATACGCAGTATTTT.

This chain's CDR3 is CASSSGLAVYNEQFF. In nucleotides, the CDR3 is TGTGCCAGCAGCTCGGGACTAGCGGTCTACAATGAGCAGTTCTTC. The V gene is TRBV2, the J gene TRBJ2-1; TRBD2 matches 11 bases. Germline CDR1 reads SNHLY; CDR2 reads FYNNEI. V lost 6 bases and J lost 3; bases outside the gene matches: 4. CDR3 length equals 15 residues.

This chain connects TRBV9 to TRBJ2-5; 10 nucleotides line up with TRBD2. Germline V CDR1 and CDR2: SGDLS, YYNGEE. The length of the CDR3 is 15 residues. V gave up 2 bases and J gave up 0 bases; unmatched junction bases: 1. The CDR3 sequence: CASSVGTSDQETQYF. The CDR3 DNA reads as TGTGCCAGCAGCGTTGGGACTAGCGACCAAGAGACCCAGTACTTC. Full variable domain (outside the CDR3, taken from reference TRBV9 and TRBJ2-5): DSGVTQTPKHLITATGQRVTLRCSPRSGDLSVYWYQQSLDQGLQFLIQYYNGEERAKGNILERFSAQQFPDLHSELNLSSLELGDSALYFCASSVGTSDQETQYFGPGTRLLVL.

The DNA of the CDR3 is TGTGCCAGCAGCCACTTTCCCAGGACTAGCGGGAGGACGCAGTATTTT. Its translation is CASSHFPRTSGRTQYF. This chain joins TRBV14 and TRBJ2-3; 14 bases map to TRBD2. V lost 3 bases, J lost 9 bases, and 8 bases stayed unmatched. Per the germline V gene, CDR1 is SGHDN and CDR2 is FVKESK. The CDR3 contains 16 residues.

Worth noting for this clone: The germline gene is not matched at one end of the junction; a read error may be the cause. V is TRBV5-3 and J is TRBJ2-4, with a possible D match to TRBD2 (5 bases). TRBV5-3 is designated an ORF whose function remains uncertain. The CDR3 spans 15 residues. CDR3 DNA: TGTGCCAGCAGCTCGAGGACTCTAGCCAAAAACATTCAGTACTTC. Its protein is CASSSRTLAKNIQYF.